This is a list of T cell receptor beta chains from one sample in a study of T cells in tuberculosis. Measured with immunoSEQ multiplex PCR; TCRdb has only the in-frame clones, and not every one. The sample has 30,000 to 45,000 clones, more than 85% seen once. The sequenced sample consisted of PBMCs. These receptors were taken from a donor under 30 with latent tuberculosis or without tuberculosis infection. CDR3s include the opening cysteine and the closing phenylalanine or tryptophan. The D gene is left open where the match is weak. For some rows the clone size is stated as once, few or many, or as a class when expanded; others skip it.

DNA,CDR3,V,size,D,J
TGTGCCATCAGGGGGACTAGCGTCATCACAGATACGCAGTATTTT,CAIRGTSVITDTQYF,TRBV10-3,.,TRBD2,TRBJ2-3
TGTGCCAGCAGCTCGTCCGGGACAGGGACCTACGAGCAGTACTTC,CASSSSGTGTYEQYF,TRBV9,.,TRBD1,TRBJ2-7
TGCGCCAGCAGCCAAGGTCACAGGGGCGCCTACGAGCAGTACTTC,CASSQGHRGAYEQYF,TRBV4-3,.,TRBD1,TRBJ2-7
TGTGCCAGCAGTGAGCGGACAGGGGGAAATTCACCCCTCCACTTT,CASSERTGGNSPLHF,TRBV2,.,TRBD1,TRBJ1-6
TGTGCCAGCAGTCCCTGGGACACCGAGCAGTACTTC,CASSPWDTEQYF,TRBV27,.,.,TRBJ2-7
TGCGCCAGCAGCTTATTCCAGGGCCGAACACCCGGGGAGCTGTTTTTT,CASSLFQGRTPGELFF,TRBV5-1,.,.,TRBJ2-2
TGTGCCAGCATGCCCAGGGATGAAGATACGCAGTATTTT,CASMPRDEDTQYF,TRBV9,.,.,TRBJ2-3
TGCGCCAGCAGCCCGGGACAGGGTGAAGCTTTCTTT,CASSPGQGEAFF,TRBV5-1,.,TRBD1,TRBJ1-1
TGTGCCAGCAGTTTATTAATAGCGGGGGGGAGCTCCTACGAGCAGTACTTC,CASSLLIAGGSSYEQYF,TRBV27,.,TRBD2,TRBJ2-7
TGTGCCAGCAGTTACGGAACAGGGGCCTTACACACCTTC,CASSYGTGALHTF,TRBV6-5,.,TRBD1,TRBJ1-2
TGTGCCAGCAGCTTAACCGGCAGGAATTCACCCCTCCACTTT,CASSLTGRNSPLHF,TRBV7-9,few,.,TRBJ1-6
TGCGCCAGCAGCCCGGCAGGGGGCCAGCCCCAGCATTTT,CASSPAGGQPQHF,TRBV4-3,.,TRBD1,TRBJ1-5
TGTGCCAGCAGCGACGGGGGGGAAGCAGATACGCAGTATTTT,CASSDGGEADTQYF,TRBV6-4,.,TRBD2,TRBJ2-3
TGTGCCAGCAGCGCAGAGATTACAGGGGTTGGTGAAAAACTGTTTTTT,CASSAEITGVGEKLFF,TRBV9,.,TRBD1,TRBJ1-4
TGTGCCAGTAGTATGGGGACTGTCTACGAGCAGTACTTC,CASSMGTVYEQYF,TRBV19,.,.,TRBJ2-7
TGTGCCAGCAGCCCGACATTGGACAGGGAATCTTTCTCTGGAAACACCATATATTTT,CASSPTLDRESFSGNTIYF,TRBV7-9,.,TRBD1,TRBJ1-3
TGTGCCAGCAGTGAAGGAGGACCGGCCCGTACACTGTTTTTT,CASSEGGPARTLFF,TRBV25-1,.,.,TRBJ1-4
TGCGCCAGCAGTTTGCTTAGGGGGGAAAAACTGTTTTTT,CASSLLRGEKLFF,TRBV4-3,.,.,TRBJ1-4
TGTGCCAGCAGCGCCCTACTGGGGGAGGCCGGGGAGCTGTTTTTT,CASSALLGEAGELFF,TRBV5-4,.,.,TRBJ2-2
TGCGCCAGCAGCGCCACAGGGGGAATTGGGACAGATACGCAGTATTTT,CASSATGGIGTDTQYF,TRBV5-1,.,TRBD1,TRBJ2-3
TGCGCCAGCAGCTTTAACAGGGGGCGAGGGAACACTGAAGCTTTCTTT,CASSFNRGRGNTEAFF,TRBV5-1,.,TRBD1,TRBJ1-1
TGTGCCAGCAGCCTCGCTAGCGGGGGGGTATCACACAATGAGCAGTTCTTC,CASSLASGGVSHNEQFF,TRBV5-4,.,TRBD2,TRBJ2-1
TGCGCCAGCAGCCAAGAACCGGGGGATCAGCCCCAGCATTTT,CASSQEPGDQPQHF,TRBV4-1,.,.,TRBJ1-5
TGTGCCAGAAGCTTGGTCACAGGGTCCTACGAGCAGTACTTC,CARSLVTGSYEQYF,TRBV5-3,.,.,TRBJ2-7
TGTGCCAGCAGTGAAGGGACAGGGGGCCGATCACCCCTCCACTTT,CASSEGTGGRSPLHF,TRBV2,.,TRBD1,TRBJ1-6
TGTGCCAGCATGGGACAGATTGAGCAGTTCTTC,CASMGQIEQFF,TRBV6-1,few,TRBD1,TRBJ2-1
TGTGCCAGTAGAACAGGGAGGGGGACCTATGGCTACACCTTC,CASRTGRGTYGYTF,TRBV19,.,.,TRBJ1-2
TGTGCCAGCAGCGTAGCCGCTGGCCCTCGGACTTATGGTTCACCCCTCCACTTT,CASSVAAGPRTYGSPLHF,TRBV9,.,.,TRBJ1-6
TGTGCCAGCAGCTTAGCCCCGACACTTTCTGGAAACACCATATATTTT,CASSLAPTLSGNTIYF,TRBV7-6,.,.,TRBJ1-3
TGCGCCAGCAGCTTGTTCCCGCTTAGCTCCTACGAGCAGTACTTC,CASSLFPLSSYEQYF,TRBV5-1,.,.,TRBJ2-7
TGCGCCAGCAGCCCTAGATCAGGGGTCCCCTCTGGGGCCAACGTCCTGACTTTC,CASSPRSGVPSGANVLTF,TRBV4-1,.,.,TRBJ2-6
TGTGCCAGCAGCTTCAGGTATCGACAGGGGGAGTACGAGCAGTACTTC,CASSFRYRQGEYEQYF,TRBV7-6,.,TRBD1,TRBJ2-7
TGTGCCAGCAGGAGCCTTACTGGGACAGGGGGCGCGGGCTACACCTTC,CASRSLTGTGGAGYTF,TRBV2,.,TRBD1,TRBJ1-2
TGTGCCAGCAGCTCACACCTGAATTCACCCCTCCACTTT,CASSSHLNSPLHF,TRBV7-2,.,.,TRBJ1-6
TGCGCCAGCAGGCTGGACAATATAGGAAGGAATGGCTACACCTTC,CASRLDNIGRNGYTF,TRBV5-1,.,.,TRBJ1-2
TGTGCCAGCAGCGAAGAGGGAAGATACGGCTACACCTTC,CASSEEGRYGYTF,TRBV9,.,.,TRBJ1-2
TGTGCCAGCAGCTTGGGATTGGCAGGGCCCACCGGGGAGCTGTTTTTT,CASSLGLAGPTGELFF,TRBV5-4,.,.,TRBJ2-2
TGTGCCAGCAGCTTGGGGACTAGCGGCTACAATGAGCAGTTCTTC,CASSLGTSGYNEQFF,TRBV5-6,once,TRBD2,TRBJ2-1
TGTGCCAGCAGTACCCGGACAGGGGCCCCGAACACTGAAGCTTTCTTT,CASSTRTGAPNTEAFF,TRBV27,.,TRBD1,TRBJ1-1
TGTGCCAGCAGCTTATCTGGAGGACAGGGGAAGAATACGCAGTATTTT,CASSLSGGQGKNTQYF,TRBV7-2,.,TRBD1,TRBJ2-3
TGTGCCAGCAGCATCCGGGACAGGGGATTGAGGGGCTCCTACAATGAGCAGTTCTTC,CASSIRDRGLRGSYNEQFF,TRBV5-4,.,TRBD1,TRBJ2-1
TGTGCCAGCAGCTTCAGACAGGGGGCTGGGAACACTGAAGCTTTCTTT,CASSFRQGAGNTEAFF,TRBV7-2,.,TRBD1,TRBJ1-1
TGTGCCAGTAGTACCTCAGGGGGAACCTACGAGCAGTACTTC,CASSTSGGTYEQYF,TRBV19,.,TRBD1,TRBJ2-7
TGTGCCAGCAGCTTCGCACAGGGGTCTCAAGGCTACACCTTC,CASSFAQGSQGYTF,TRBV5-6,.,TRBD1,TRBJ1-2
TGTGCCAGCAGCCATAGGGGCATGACGGCCGCCCGGGAAAAACTGTTTTTT,CASSHRGMTAAREKLFF,TRBV4-2,.,.,TRBJ1-4
TGTGCCAGCAGCCAAGATAGGGCGGGGAGACCCTACGAGCAGTACTTC,CASSQDRAGRPYEQYF,TRBV14,once,.,TRBJ2-7
TGTGCCAGCAGTCTCGACCTGGACAGGGTTAACACCGGGGAGCTGTTTTTT,CASSLDLDRVNTGELFF,TRBV7-6,.,TRBD1,TRBJ2-2
TGTGCCATCAGGGGGGCGGGGGCCCACAATCAGCCCCAGCATTTT,CAIRGAGAHNQPQHF,TRBV10-3,.,.,TRBJ1-5
TGTGCCAGTAGTTACCACCGACAGGGGGAATATGGCTACACCTTC,CASSYHRQGEYGYTF,TRBV19,.,TRBD1,TRBJ1-2